A selection of T cell receptor beta chains follows, all from one sample in a study of T-cell memory formation after mild COVID-19. MiXCR was run by TCRdb on the 5' RACE reads, yielding one entry per CDR3 protein. This sample has about 140,000 distinct CDR3 sequences, with less than 25% found just once. Sequenced material: PBMCs or a T cell subset sorted from them (not recorded which). The receptors shown here come from an adult woman who had mild COVID-19 (a few samples of this study predate the infection). Cell type and time point are not known. CDR3s include the opening cysteine and the closing phenylalanine or tryptophan. The D gene is left open where the match is weak. Clone sizes are given selectively: once, few, many, or a class where the clone is expanded.

.,.,TRBV4-3,TRBJ2-7,TGCGCCAGCAGCCAAGATCTCAGTTACAAGCAGTACTTC,CASSQDLSYKQYF
.,many,TRBV7-9,TRBJ1-6,TGTGCCAGCAGCGAGACCGCTAAGAGGTCACCCCTCCACTTT,CASSETAKRSPLHF
.,.,TRBV9,TRBJ2-1,TGTGCCAGCAGCTCTATCTCTGCGAATGAGCAGTTCTTC,CASSSISANEQFF
.,.,TRBV5-6,TRBJ2-1,TGTGCCAGCAGCTTTCCCCTAGCCAATGAGCAGTTCTTC,CASSFPLANEQFF
.,.,TRBV25-1,TRBJ2-5,TGTGCCAGCAATCATGGGGCTGAGACCCAGTACTTC,CASNHGAETQYF
TRBD2,.,TRBV3-1,TRBJ2-1,TGTGCCAGCAGCCCACGAGAGGGACTAGTCTACAATGAGCAGTTCTTC,CASSPREGLVYNEQFF
.,.,TRBV20-1,TRBJ1-2,TGCAGTGTCAGGGGAGGGAACTATGGCTACACCTTC,CSVRGGNYGYTF
.,.,TRBV30,TRBJ1-1,TGTGCCTGGAGTCCCGGGTTCGGGACTGAAGCTTTCTTT,CAWSPGFGTEAFF
TRBD1,.,TRBV5-1,TRBJ1-2,TGCGCCAGCAGCTTGGAAGGGGACAGCTATGGCTACACCTTC,CASSLEGDSYGYTF
.,few,TRBV9,TRBJ2-3,TGTGCCAGCAGCGCCCTTTCGCGGCCGGGCGCAGATACGCAGTATTTT,CASSALSRPGADTQYF
TRBD1,.,TRBV5-4,TRBJ2-5,TGTGCCAGCCGCCAACAGGGGAATCAAGAGACCCAGTACTTC,CASRQQGNQETQYF
TRBD1,.,TRBV5-1,TRBJ1-1,TGCGCCAGCAGCTCCGGGACAGCAACTGAAGCTTTCTTT,CASSSGTATEAFF
.,.,TRBV13,TRBJ2-7,TGTGCCAGCAGCAATCCACAGGGATCCGAGCAGTACTTC,CASSNPQGSEQYF
.,.,TRBV7-2,TRBJ1-5,TGTGCCAGCACCACTGGTAGGGGCAATCAGCCCCAGCATTTT,CASTTGRGNQPQHF